This is a list of T cell receptor beta chains from one sample in a study of OX40 agonist ivuxolimab in advanced cancers. Here immunoSEQ multiplex PCR was the method, and the copy in TCRdb shows in-frame clones only, minus some. The table includes 75,000 to 90,000 clones, about 85% detected once. The material was CD4+ or CD8+ T cells sorted from blood, obtained in a trial of the OX40 agonist ivuxolimab. The receptors derive from an adult with an advanced solid tumor such as melanoma, head and neck, liver or kidney cancer. Each CDR3 is given with its conserved first and last residue. Each record gives: V gene, D gene, clone size, J gene, CDR3 protein, CDR3 DNA. A D gene is named only where the DNA matches it firmly. Size tells how often a clone was seen (once, few, many) or the class of an expanded clone, and some rows leave it out.

TRBV14	.	.	TRBJ2-5	CASSQDRITRASFGETQYF	TGTGCCAGCAGCCAAGATCGGATCACTAGGGCATCCTTTGGGGAGACCCAGTACTTC
TRBV2	.	.	TRBJ2-2	CASGTGALTGELFF	TGTGCCAGCGGAACGGGGGCCTTGACCGGGGAGCTGTTTTTT
TRBV6-6	TRBD1	.	TRBJ2-5	CASNLDRGEQETQYF	TGTGCCAGCAACCTCGACAGGGGGGAACAAGAGACCCAGTACTTC
TRBV5-1	TRBD1	.	TRBJ1-1	CASSLTGGDRTEAFF	TGCGCCAGCAGCCTAACAGGGGGCGATCGTACTGAAGCTTTCTTT
TRBV28	TRBD2	.	TRBJ2-7	CASSLSSGSSYEQYF	TGTGCCAGCAGTTTATCCAGCGGGAGCTCCTACGAGCAGTACTTC
TRBV13	TRBD2	.	TRBJ2-3	CASSQGTSGDFLSTDTQYF	TGTGCCAGCAGCCAAGGGACTAGCGGGGACTTCCTAAGCACAGATACGCAGTATTTT
TRBV2	TRBD1	.	TRBJ1-1	CASKDRVNTEAFF	TGTGCCAGCAAGGACAGGGTGAACACTGAAGCTTTCTTT
TRBV9	TRBD1	.	TRBJ1-1	CASSPRTGLPEAFF	TGTGCCAGCAGCCCCCGGACAGGGCTGCCTGAAGCTTTCTTT
TRBV9	TRBD1	.	TRBJ1-2	CASSVAGTGHYGYTF	TGTGCCAGCAGCGTAGCCGGGACAGGGCACTATGGCTACACCTTC
TRBV29-1	.	once	TRBJ1-2	CSVSEGQRGYTF	TGCAGCGTTTCGGAGGGGCAGCGTGGCTACACCTTC
TRBV30	.	.	TRBJ2-6	CAWSRDSGANVLTF	TGTGCCTGGAGTCGCGACTCTGGGGCCAACGTCCTGACTTTC
TRBV6-1	.	.	TRBJ1-5	CASRITGGNQPQHF	TGTGCCAGCAGGATAACAGGTGGCAATCAGCCCCAGCATTTT
TRBV4-1	TRBD1	.	TRBJ2-7	CASSQEGYRGLYEQYF	TGCGCCAGCAGCCAGGAGGGATACAGGGGGCTTTACGAGCAGTACTTC
TRBV7-6	.	.	TRBJ2-7	CASSLGLSYEQYF	TGTGCCAGCAGCTTAGGACTATCCTACGAGCAGTACTTC
TRBV11-1	TRBD1	once	TRBJ2-5	CASSQGQGQETQYF	TGTGCCAGCAGCCAAGGACAGGGCCAAGAGACCCAGTACTTC
TRBV11-2	.	.	TRBJ2-3	CASSLLDTQYF	TGTGCCAGCAGCTTGTTGGATACGCAGTATTTT
TRBV5-4	TRBD2	.	TRBJ2-1	CASSLLAGVYNEQFF	TGTGCCAGCAGCTTGCTAGCGGGGGTCTACAATGAGCAGTTCTTC
TRBV5-1	TRBD2	.	TRBJ2-7	CASSFDPGGYYEQYF	TGTGCCAGCAGTTTCGACCCGGGGGGTTACTACGAGCAGTACTTC
TRBV2	.	.	TRBJ2-7	CASSGEGRYEQYF	TGTGCCAGCAGTGGAGAGGGCAGGTACGAGCAGTACTTC
TRBV6-5	.	.	TRBJ2-5	CASSYGGSVETQYF	TGTGCCAGCAGTTACGGCGGCTCTGTAGAGACCCAGTACTTC
TRBV7-9	TRBD1	.	TRBJ2-7	CASSLGQGPSYEQYF	TGTGCCAGCAGTCTCGGACAGGGACCTTCCTACGAGCAGTACTTC
TRBV9	TRBD1	.	TRBJ1-6	CASSVDPGGNSYNSPLHF	TGTGCCAGCAGCGTAGATCCAGGGGGCAACTCCTATAATTCACCCCTCCACTTT
TRBV18	.	.	TRBJ1-6	CASSEVDSSPLHF	TGTGCCAGCTCGGAAGTGGACAGTTCGCCCCTCCACTTT
TRBV28	TRBD1	.	TRBJ1-3	CASSLPDRGNTIYF	TGTGCCAGCAGTTTGCCGGACAGGGGAAACACCATATATTTT
TRBV7-6	.	.	TRBJ2-3	CASSPLGYTDTQYF	TGTGCCAGCAGCCCCTTGGGTTACACAGATACGCAGTATTTT
TRBV6-1	.	.	TRBJ2-5	CASTPERRETQYF	TGTGCCAGCACCCCGGAGAGACGCGAGACCCAGTACTTC
TRBV7-7	.	.	TRBJ2-5	CASSAQVQETQYF	TGTGCCAGCAGCGCACAGGTACAAGAGACCCAGTACTTC
TRBV7-2	.	.	TRBJ2-2	CASSSGWGLAGELFF	TGTGCCAGCAGCTCCGGGTGGGGATTGGCCGGGGAGCTGTTTTTT
TRBV5-1	.	.	TRBJ1-4	CASSLVAGAEKLFF	TGCGCCAGCAGCTTGGTGGCAGGGGCCGAAAAACTGTTTTTT
TRBV9	TRBD1	.	TRBJ1-5	CASSARGVSNQPQHF	TGTGCCAGCAGCGCCAGGGGGGTTAGCAATCAGCCCCAGCATTTT
TRBV30	.	.	TRBJ2-1	CAWSGVVQSNEQFF	TGTGCCTGGAGTGGCGTAGTACAGTCTAATGAGCAGTTCTTC
TRBV5-1	.	.	TRBJ2-5	CASSLQETQYF	TGCGCCAGCAGCCTACAAGAGACCCAGTACTTC
TRBV5-1	.	.	TRBJ2-7	CASSPSGTRQYF	TGCGCCAGCAGTCCATCTGGGACACGGCAGTACTTC
TRBV6-1	TRBD2	.	TRBJ2-5	CASSEALTSGGAETQYF	TGTGCCAGCAGTGAAGCCCTAACTAGCGGGGGGGCGGAGACCCAGTACTTC
TRBV5-4	TRBD1	.	TRBJ1-2	CASSRVGQGDGYTF	TGTGCCAGCAGCCGCGTGGGACAGGGGGATGGCTACACCTTC
TRBV28	TRBD1	.	TRBJ1-5	CASSSDGLQGKDQPQHF	TGTGCCAGCAGTTCGGACGGGCTACAGGGGAAGGATCAGCCCCAGCATTTT
TRBV6-5	.	.	TRBJ1-1	CASTSPGETEAFF	TGTGCCAGCACTTCACCAGGTGAGACTGAAGCTTTCTTT
TRBV9	.	.	TRBJ1-5	CASSARGDSNQPQHF	TGTGCCAGCAGCGCAAGGGGGGATAGCAATCAGCCCCAGCATTTT
TRBV7-3	.	.	TRBJ2-2	CASSTGSRGTGELFF	TGTGCCAGCAGCACCGGGTCCCGAGGTACCGGGGAGCTGTTTTTT